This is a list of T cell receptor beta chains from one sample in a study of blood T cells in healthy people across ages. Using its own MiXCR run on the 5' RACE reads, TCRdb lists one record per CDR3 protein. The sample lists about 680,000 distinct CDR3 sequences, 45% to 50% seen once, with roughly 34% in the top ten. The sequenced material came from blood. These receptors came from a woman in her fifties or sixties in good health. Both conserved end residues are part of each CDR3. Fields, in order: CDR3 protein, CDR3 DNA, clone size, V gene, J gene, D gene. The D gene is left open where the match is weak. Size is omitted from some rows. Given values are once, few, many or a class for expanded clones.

CDR3 protein: CASSAVNTEAFF
CDR3 DNA: TGTGCCAGCAGCGCCGTGAACACTGAAGCTTTCTTT
clone size: few
V gene: TRBV9
J gene: TRBJ1-1
D gene: NA

CDR3 protein: CASTLGGQFSTGELFF
CDR3 DNA: TGTGCCAGCACTTTGGGGGGACAGTTTTCCACCGGGGAGCTGTTTTTT
clone size: NA
V gene: TRBV6-1
J gene: TRBJ2-2
D gene: NA

CDR3 protein: CASTTTGDSFSETQYF
CDR3 DNA: TGTGCCAGCACAACGACAGGGGACAGTTTTAGCGAGACCCAGTACTTC
clone size: few
V gene: TRBV27
J gene: TRBJ2-5
D gene: TRBD1

CDR3 protein: CASSLERTGRNQPQHF
CDR3 DNA: TGTGCCAGCAGCTTAGAGCGAACAGGTCGTAATCAGCCCCAGCATTTT
clone size: once
V gene: TRBV7-9
J gene: TRBJ1-5
D gene: NA

CDR3 protein: CASSLGNRVDEQFF
CDR3 DNA: TGTGCCAGCAGCTTAGGGAACAGGGTTGATGAGCAGTTCTTC
clone size: many
V gene: TRBV7-8
J gene: TRBJ2-1
D gene: NA

CDR3 protein: CASSLGVVTGQETQYF
CDR3 DNA: TGTGCCAGCAGCTTAGGAGTGGTTACGGGGCAAGAGACCCAGTACTTC
clone size: NA
V gene: TRBV7-2
J gene: TRBJ2-5
D gene: NA

CDR3 protein: CASSLTGSANTGELFF
CDR3 DNA: TGTGCCAGCAGTTTGACAGGGTCGGCGAACACCGGGGAGCTGTTTTTT
clone size: few
V gene: TRBV6-2/TRBV6-3
J gene: TRBJ2-2
D gene: TRBD1

CDR3 protein: CASSLGGREQYF
CDR3 DNA: TGTGCCAGCAGCTTAGGGGGGCGAGAGCAGTACTTC
clone size: few
V gene: TRBV7-2
J gene: TRBJ2-7
D gene: NA

CDR3 protein: CAIQTGTNEKLFF
CDR3 DNA: TGTGCCATCCAGACAGGGACTAATGAAAAACTGTTTTTT
clone size: NA
V gene: TRBV10-3
J gene: TRBJ1-4
D gene: TRBD1

CDR3 protein: CSASLTPANYGYTF
CDR3 DNA: TGCAGTGCTAGCTTGACACCGGCTAACTATGGCTACACCTTC
clone size: NA
V gene: TRBV20-1
J gene: TRBJ1-2
D gene: NA

CDR3 protein: CASSYGLGGEQYF
CDR3 DNA: TGTGCCAGCAGTTACGGACTGGGGGGGGAGCAGTACTTC
clone size: NA
V gene: TRBV6-5
J gene: TRBJ2-5
D gene: TRBD2

CDR3 protein: CASSGQGGYEQYF
CDR3 DNA: TGTGCCAGCTCGGGACAGGGTGGTTACGAGCAGTACTTC
clone size: many
V gene: TRBV7-2
J gene: TRBJ2-7
D gene: TRBD1

CDR3 protein: CASSSSRGLGDTQYF
CDR3 DNA: TGTGCCAGCAGTTCAAGCCGCGGCCTGGGGGATACGCAGTATTTT
clone size: once
V gene: TRBV7-3
J gene: TRBJ2-3
D gene: NA

CDR3 protein: CASSFQLAGGGSSYNEQFF
CDR3 DNA: TGTGCCAGCAGCTTCCAACTAGCGGGAGGCGGGAGCTCCTACAATGAGCAGTTCTTC
clone size: NA
V gene: TRBV5-6
J gene: TRBJ2-1
D gene: TRBD2

CDR3 protein: CSAMDRGPSYEQYF
CDR3 DNA: TGCAGTGCCATGGACAGGGGACCGTCCTACGAGCAGTACTTC
clone size: NA
V gene: TRBV20-1
J gene: TRBJ2-7
D gene: TRBD1

CDR3 protein: CASSKGPRLAGAEQYF
CDR3 DNA: TGTGCCAGCAGCAAAGGGCCTCGGCTAGCGGGAGCTGAGCAGTACTTC
clone size: NA
V gene: TRBV21-1
J gene: TRBJ2-4
D gene: NA

CDR3 protein: CASSLRGESYGYTF
CDR3 DNA: TGCGCCAGCAGCTTGCGGGGGGAGAGCTATGGCTACACCTTC
clone size: once
V gene: TRBV5-1
J gene: TRBJ1-2
D gene: NA

CDR3 protein: CASSYRGFSYNEQFF
CDR3 DNA: TGTGCCAGCAGTTACAGGGGGTTCTCCTACAATGAGCAGTTCTTC
clone size: NA
V gene: TRBV6-2/TRBV6-3
J gene: TRBJ2-1
D gene: NA

CDR3 protein: CAWSVLGGETQYF
CDR3 DNA: TGTGCCTGGAGTGTACTGGGGGGAGAGACCCAGTACTTC
clone size: few
V gene: TRBV30
J gene: TRBJ2-5
D gene: NA

CDR3 protein: CASSQGGEPYNEQFF
CDR3 DNA: TGTGCCAGCAGCCAAGGTGGAGAGCCCTACAATGAGCAGTTCTTC
clone size: few
V gene: TRBV3-1
J gene: TRBJ2-1
D gene: NA

CDR3 protein: CSVATIQGLGEKLFF
CDR3 DNA: TGCAGCGTTGCCACTATTCAAGGGCTTGGGGAAAAACTGTTTTTT
clone size: few
V gene: TRBV29-1
J gene: TRBJ1-4
D gene: NA

CDR3 protein: CASSLIGGGNQPQHF
CDR3 DNA: TGCGCCAGCAGCTTAATAGGGGGGGGCAATCAGCCCCAGCATTTT
clone size: NA
V gene: TRBV5-1
J gene: TRBJ1-5
D gene: NA

CDR3 protein: CASSQTEYSTDTQYF
CDR3 DNA: TGTGCCAGCTCACAGACAGAGTATAGCACAGATACGCAGTATTTT
clone size: NA
V gene: TRBV18
J gene: TRBJ2-3
D gene: NA

CDR3 protein: CASSLATGSTYNEQFF
CDR3 DNA: TGTGCCAGCAGCTTGGCAACAGGGAGTACCTACAATGAGCAGTTCTTC
clone size: few
V gene: TRBV5-4
J gene: TRBJ2-1
D gene: NA

CDR3 protein: CSAVEPQVPYEQYF
CDR3 DNA: TGCAGTGCAGTTGAGCCGCAGGTACCCTACGAGCAGTACTTC
clone size: NA
V gene: TRBV20-1
J gene: TRBJ2-7
D gene: NA

CDR3 protein: CASSLGQGTNIQYF
CDR3 DNA: TGTGCCAGCAGTTTGGGACAGGGGACGAACATTCAGTACTTC
clone size: NA
V gene: TRBV2
J gene: TRBJ2-4
D gene: TRBD1

CDR3 protein: CASSPDRVFGGYTF
CDR3 DNA: TGTGCCAGCAGCCCGGACAGGGTATTTGGTGGCTACACCTTC
clone size: NA
V gene: TRBV3-1
J gene: TRBJ1-2
D gene: TRBD1

CDR3 protein: CASARDAEAFF
CDR3 DNA: TGCGCCAGCGCCCGGGACGCCGAAGCTTTCTTT
clone size: NA
V gene: TRBV5-1
J gene: TRBJ1-1
D gene: NA

CDR3 protein: CATSDLKRESYNEQFF
CDR3 DNA: TGTGCCACCAGTGATTTGAAGCGGGAGAGTTACAATGAGCAGTTCTTC
clone size: NA
V gene: TRBV24-1
J gene: TRBJ2-1
D gene: TRBD2

CDR3 protein: CSANAQGRRDEKLFF
CDR3 DNA: TGCAGCGCAAACGCCCAGGGGCGCAGGGATGAAAAACTGTTTTTT
clone size: NA
V gene: TRBV29-1
J gene: TRBJ1-4
D gene: NA

CDR3 protein: CASRTGLAEGYNEQYF
CDR3 DNA: TGTGCCAGCAGGACGGGACTAGCGGAGGGTTACAATGAGCAGTACTTC
clone size: once
V gene: TRBV12-3/TRBV12-4
J gene: TRBJ2-7
D gene: TRBD2

CDR3 protein: CASSSGQGDEQFF
CDR3 DNA: TGTGCTAGCAGCTCCGGACAGGGGGATGAGCAGTTCTTC
clone size: NA
V gene: TRBV7-7
J gene: TRBJ2-1
D gene: TRBD1

CDR3 protein: CSASLREDSTDTQYF
CDR3 DNA: TGCAGTGCTAGTCTGCGGGAGGATAGCACAGATACGCAGTATTTT
clone size: few
V gene: TRBV20-1
J gene: TRBJ2-3
D gene: TRBD2

CDR3 protein: CASSLHRTSSYEQYF
CDR3 DNA: TGTGCCAGCAGCTTGCACAGAACCAGCTCCTACGAGCAGTACTTC
clone size: NA
V gene: TRBV7-2
J gene: TRBJ2-7
D gene: NA

CDR3 protein: CASSLSPAGGNEQYF
CDR3 DNA: TGCGCCAGCAGCTTGAGTCCAGCGGGAGGGAACGAGCAGTACTTC
clone size: NA
V gene: TRBV5-1
J gene: TRBJ2-7
D gene: TRBD2

CDR3 protein: CASSQDHGTETQYF
CDR3 DNA: TGTGCCAGCAGCCAAGATCACGGGACAGAGACCCAGTACTTC
clone size: NA
V gene: TRBV4-2
J gene: TRBJ2-5
D gene: NA

CDR3 protein: CASSLGAVLSGANVLTF
CDR3 DNA: TGTGCCAGCAGTTTAGGGGCTGTGCTGTCTGGGGCCAACGTCCTGACTTTC
clone size: NA
V gene: TRBV28
J gene: TRBJ2-6
D gene: NA

CDR3 protein: CASSVVMDQPQHF
CDR3 DNA: TGTGCCAGCAGTGTGGTAATGGATCAGCCCCAGCATTTT
clone size: NA
V gene: TRBV7-2
J gene: TRBJ1-5
D gene: NA

CDR3 protein: CASSGQGLSGNTIYF
CDR3 DNA: TGTGCCAGCAGCGGACAGGGGTTGTCTGGAAACACCATATATTTT
clone size: NA
V gene: TRBV9
J gene: TRBJ1-3
D gene: TRBD1

CDR3 protein: CASSLGLAGAGEQYF
CDR3 DNA: TGTGCCAGCAGCTTGGGCCTAGCGGGGGCCGGAGAGCAGTACTTC
clone size: few
V gene: TRBV11-1
J gene: TRBJ2-7
D gene: TRBD2

CDR3 protein: CASSPIDTGRETQYF
CDR3 DNA: TGTGCCAGCAGCCCAATAGATACAGGGAGAGAGACCCAGTACTTC
clone size: NA
V gene: TRBV7-8
J gene: TRBJ2-5
D gene: NA

CDR3 protein: CASSLSRGRAYEQYF
CDR3 DNA: TGTGCCAGCAGTTTATCCCGAGGGAGGGCCTACGAGCAGTACTTC
clone size: NA
V gene: TRBV27
J gene: TRBJ2-7
D gene: TRBD2

CDR3 protein: CARTDPSYNSPLHF
CDR3 DNA: TGTGCCAGGACAGATCCCTCCTATAATTCACCCCTCCACTTT
clone size: NA
V gene: TRBV2
J gene: TRBJ1-6
D gene: NA

CDR3 protein: CASSQSSGSVSYNEQFF
CDR3 DNA: TGCGCCAGCAGCCAATCTAGCGGGAGTGTCTCCTACAATGAGCAGTTCTTC
clone size: few
V gene: TRBV4-3
J gene: TRBJ2-1
D gene: TRBD2

CDR3 protein: CASSLQQREYRETQYF
CDR3 DNA: TGTGCCAGCAGCCTACAACAGCGGGAGTACCGGGAGACCCAGTACTTC
clone size: once
V gene: TRBV3-1
J gene: TRBJ2-5
D gene: TRBD2

CDR3 protein: CAWERQAIQETQYF
CDR3 DNA: TGTGCCTGGGAGAGACAGGCGATCCAAGAGACCCAGTACTTC
clone size: few
V gene: TRBV30
J gene: TRBJ2-5
D gene: NA

CDR3 protein: CASSLSGTGPASYEQYF
CDR3 DNA: TGTGCCAGCAGTCTCTCCGGGACAGGGCCTGCCTCCTACGAGCAGTACTTC
clone size: NA
V gene: TRBV6-1
J gene: TRBJ2-7
D gene: TRBD1

CDR3 protein: CASSIPTSGGTGELFF
CDR3 DNA: TGTGCCAGCAGCATTCCAACTAGCGGGGGTACCGGGGAGCTGTTTTTT
clone size: NA
V gene: TRBV7-9
J gene: TRBJ2-2
D gene: TRBD2

CDR3 protein: CASSLVIDTQYF
CDR3 DNA: TGTGCCAGCAGCTTAGTTATAGATACGCAGTATTTT
clone size: NA
V gene: TRBV7-2
J gene: TRBJ2-3
D gene: NA

CDR3 protein: CSVAVGGSSYEQYF
CDR3 DNA: TGCAGCGTTGCAGTGGGGGGGTCCTCCTACGAGCAGTACTTC
clone size: NA
V gene: TRBV29-1
J gene: TRBJ2-7
D gene: TRBD2

CDR3 protein: CASRIGETQYF
CDR3 DNA: TGTGCCAGTAGGATAGGGGAGACCCAGTACTTC
clone size: NA
V gene: TRBV19
J gene: TRBJ2-5
D gene: NA

CDR3 protein: CASSFPGQGISPLHF
CDR3 DNA: TGTGCCAGCAGCTTCCCGGGACAGGGGATAAGTCCCCTCCACTTT
clone size: few
V gene: TRBV5-5
J gene: TRBJ1-6
D gene: TRBD1

CDR3 protein: CASSQEWAFTDTQYF
CDR3 DNA: TGTGCCAGCAGCCAAGAGTGGGCTTTCACAGATACGCAGTATTTT
clone size: NA
V gene: TRBV4-2
J gene: TRBJ2-3
D gene: NA

CDR3 protein: CASRTGGWNTEAFF
CDR3 DNA: TGTGCCAGCCGGACAGGGGGATGGAACACTGAAGCTTTCTTT
clone size: NA
V gene: TRBV27
J gene: TRBJ1-1
D gene: TRBD1

CDR3 protein: CASSTLATSTDTQYF
CDR3 DNA: TGCGCCAGCAGCACCCTAGCGACTAGCACAGATACGCAGTATTTT
clone size: few
V gene: TRBV5-1
J gene: TRBJ2-3
D gene: NA

CDR3 protein: CASGTSGRARETQYF
CDR3 DNA: TGTGCCAGCGGGACTAGCGGGAGGGCTCGGGAGACCCAGTACTTC
clone size: NA
V gene: TRBV27
J gene: TRBJ2-5
D gene: TRBD2

CDR3 protein: CSALGLASNEQFF
CDR3 DNA: TGCAGTGCTCTAGGACTAGCGAGCAATGAGCAGTTCTTC
clone size: NA
V gene: TRBV20-1
J gene: TRBJ2-1
D gene: TRBD2